This TCR beta chain was profiled in a study of OX40 agonist ivuxolimab in advanced cancers. Looking at the study overall: Ivuxolimab, which targeted the costimulatory receptor OX40 (CD134), was an agonistic, fully human IgG2 monoclonal antibody. A male proportion of 70% to 90% and a mean age of roughly 58 years, ranging from roughly 20 to 80, were recorded for the dose-escalation cohort. Peripheral TCRbeta sequencing was intended to test whether TCR sequence diversity was altered and clonal T-cell expansion was caused by ivuxolimab. Among the 50 to 55 dose-escalation patients, approximately 20 had hepatocellular carcinoma, approximately 15 melanoma, 9 renal cell carcinoma and 9 head and neck cancer. Partial responses were achieved by three dose-escalation patients, of whom one had hepatocellular carcinoma and two had cutaneous melanoma. Prior anti-PD-1, anti-PD-L1 or anti-CTLA-4 therapy was permitted, and 30% to 45% of dose-escalation patients had received checkpoint inhibitors. Intravenous ivuxolimab was administered to patients every 2 weeks at six dose levels: 0.01, 0.1, 0.3, 1.5, 3 and 10 mg/kg. The paper reports the monotherapy dose-escalation portion (N of about 51 patients) of the phase I ivuxolimab trial. What the research found in general, with its limitations: Low levels of normalized T-cell clonal expansion were also seen in some patients who did not respond. After ivuxolimab, expanded clones were on average more numerous among CD8+ T cells than among CD4+ T cells. In the 0.1-3.0 mg/kg groups, partial responders had among the lowest normalized peripheral clonal expansion, particularly in CD8+ T cells. The antigen specificity of the peripheral T cells that underwent clonal expansion was not determined. At doses from 0.1 to 3.0 mg/kg, clonal expansion was seen in both CD4+ and CD8+ blood T cells between baseline and week 6.

For sequencing of the TCRbeta CDR3 region, genomic DNA was extracted from the sorted cells. The immunoSEQ Assay was used to sequence the TCRbeta CDR3 regions. This immuneACCESS table, as held by TCRdb, lists in-frame sequences with V and J called but not all clones. Of the missing ones, under half trace to an unresolved V gene in checked studies; the others have no known cause. The table for this sample lists 54,000 or so clones; approximately 80% of them were counted only once. In total, the top ten clones hold 4% to 5% of the sample. A note on this clone: Its antigen has not been determined. No base-level quality is on record; no much larger clone is a single base apart.

CDR1 and CDR2, per the germline V gene (reference sequence), are MNHNY and SVGAGI. Trimming at the junction amounts to 0 bases on V and 7 bases on J, and the germline ends lie 9 bases apart. The CDR3 measures 13 amino acids from cysteine to phenylalanine. The retained sequence is limited to the CDR3, 39 bases, with the frame set at the first base. The trial excluded patients who had a history of autoimmune disease or who were on systemic immunosuppression. Peripheral blood for TCR sequencing was drawn from every dose cohort at baseline, at cycle 4 day 1 and at cycle 7 day 1. Samples were obtained from an open-label, multicenter, first-in-human phase I dose-escalation trial of ivuxolimab. Adults with locally advanced or metastatic melanoma, renal cell, hepatocellular, or head and neck squamous cell carcinoma were enrolled in the trial. Before TCR sequencing, CD4+ T cells and CD8+ T cells from peripheral blood were sorted into separate populations.

The source of this sequence is an adult with an advanced solid tumor such as melanoma, head and neck, liver or kidney cancer. Recombination linked TRBV6-6 to TRBJ1-1, and the D gene may be TRBD1, 5 bases matching. Sequences were derived from CD4+ or CD8+ T cells sorted from blood, sampled in a trial of the OX40 agonist ivuxolimab. The encoded CDR3 is CASSYSPGHEAFF. The DNA sequence is TGTGCCAGCAGTTACTCACCGGGGCATGAAGCTTTCTTT.